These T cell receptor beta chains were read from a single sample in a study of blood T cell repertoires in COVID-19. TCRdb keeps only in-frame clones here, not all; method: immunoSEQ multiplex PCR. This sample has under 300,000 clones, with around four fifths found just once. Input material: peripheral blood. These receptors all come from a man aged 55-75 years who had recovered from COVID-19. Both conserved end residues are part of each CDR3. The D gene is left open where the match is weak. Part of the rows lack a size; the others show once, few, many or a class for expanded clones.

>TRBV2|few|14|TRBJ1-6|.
CASSVKGEGSPLHF
TGTGCCAGCAGTGTTAAGGGGGAAGGGTCACCCCTCCACTTT
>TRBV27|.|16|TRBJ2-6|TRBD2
CASSLVGGSGANVLTF
TGTGCCAGCAGTTTGGTCGGGGGGAGCGGGGCCAACGTCCTGACTTTC
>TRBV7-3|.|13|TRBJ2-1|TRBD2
CASSPPSGVEQFF
TGTGCCAGCAGCCCTCCTAGCGGGGTTGAGCAGTTCTTC
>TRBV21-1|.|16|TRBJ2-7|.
CASSKDRGAFSYEQYF
TGTGCCAGCAGCAAAGACCGGGGGGCGTTCTCCTACGAGCAGTACTTC
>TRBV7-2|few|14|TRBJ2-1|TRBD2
CAGSGRARSNEQFF
TGTGCCGGTAGCGGGAGGGCCAGGTCAAATGAGCAGTTCTTC
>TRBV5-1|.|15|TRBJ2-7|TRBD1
CASYLGTGVVYEQYF
TGCGCCAGCTACCTAGGGACAGGGGTCGTCTACGAGCAGTACTTC
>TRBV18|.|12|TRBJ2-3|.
CASSPGTDTQYF
TGTGCCAGCTCCCCCGGCACAGATACGCAGTATTTT
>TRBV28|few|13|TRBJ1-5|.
CASSAQLNQPQHF
TGTGCCAGCAGCGCACAGCTCAATCAGCCCCAGCATTTT
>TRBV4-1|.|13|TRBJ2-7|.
CASSSRGRYEQYF
TGCGCCAGCAGCTCCCGAGGCCGATACGAGCAGTACTTC
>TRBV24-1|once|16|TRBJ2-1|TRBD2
CATSDSGTSDYNEQFF
TGTGCCACCAGTGATTCCGGGACTAGCGACTACAATGAGCAGTTCTTC
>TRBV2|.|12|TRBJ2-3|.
CASSEARYTQYF
TGTGCCAGCAGTGAAGCGAGGTATACGCAGTATTTT
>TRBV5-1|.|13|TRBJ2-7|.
CASSLARGYEQYF
TGCGCCAGCAGCTTGGCCCGGGGCTACGAGCAGTACTTC
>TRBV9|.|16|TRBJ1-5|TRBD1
CASSEGQGDFNQPQHF
TGTGCCAGCAGCGAGGGACAGGGGGATTTCAATCAGCCCCAGCATTTT
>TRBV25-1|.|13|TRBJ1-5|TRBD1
CASSGTGNQPQHF
TGTGCCAGCAGCGGGACAGGGAATCAGCCCCAGCATTTT
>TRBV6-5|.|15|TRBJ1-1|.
CASSRDSGDYSEAFF
TGTGCCAGCAGTCGAGATTCTGGGGACTACTCTGAAGCTTTCTTT
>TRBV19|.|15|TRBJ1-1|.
CASSRGRGGITEAFF
TGTGCCAGTAGTCGAGGGAGGGGGGGGATAACTGAAGCTTTCTTT
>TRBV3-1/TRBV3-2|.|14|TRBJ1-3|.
CASSPNRRGNTIYF
TGTGCCAGCAGCCCCAATAGGAGGGGAAACACCATATATTTT
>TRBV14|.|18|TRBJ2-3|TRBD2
CASSPVRERGTSTDTQYF
TGTGCCAGCAGCCCGGTAAGGGAGCGGGGGACTAGCACAGATACGCAGTATTTT
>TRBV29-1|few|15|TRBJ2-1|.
CSVEMLASQYNEQFF
TGCAGCGTTGAAATGCTAGCCTCTCAATACAATGAGCAGTTCTTC